The present T cell receptor (beta chain) was sequenced within a study of blood T cell repertoires in COVID-19. Study information: The United States, Italy and Spain supplied acute and convalescent COVID-19 samples. T cells, B-cell-depleted T cells, or PBMCs provided the cDNA or gDNA that served as material.

Between the trimmed V and J ends, which lost 3 bases and 5 bases, there was a span of 11 bases. Looked up from germline, CDR1 is KGHSH and CDR2 is LQKENI. The CDR3 has 14 residues. The table lists this clone with a few counts. In the original analysis: Researchers report that nucleated cell counts were estimated from reference gene primer amplification. The assay was immunoSEQ multiplex PCR, and TCRdb's table has in-frame clones only and misses some. That table is the source of V, J and clone size, and D and trimming were worked out from the DNA. The sample yields some 120,000 clones, 80% to 90% seen once.

The TCR sequence derives from a man in his sixties or seventies with active or convalescent COVID-19. The sequenced sample was peripheral blood. The rearrangement joins TRBV18 to TRBJ1-5; the D gene is possibly TRBD1 (6 bases). The CDR3 spells CASSPGQSDQPQHF. The CDR3 DNA is TGTGCCAGCTCACCTGGACAGTCGGATCAGCCCCAGCATTTT.